This entry lists 23 T cell receptor beta chains sequenced from one sample in a study of T cells in Graves' hyperthyroidism and ophthalmopathy. Amplification targeted TCR beta CDR3 regions from RNA transcripts. TCR CDR3 underwent first-round RT-PCR with the HTBI primer set. TCRdb re-called the multiplex PCR reads through MiXCR, storing one row per CDR3 protein. The sample has over 450,000 distinct CDR3 sequences; roughly 14% are singletons. Sample: blood. The receptors stem from a woman under 30 with Graves' hyperthyroidism.

This clonotype has at least ten counts. The chain employs TRBV6-1 and TRBJ2-7; D is possibly TRBD1 or TRBD2 (5 bases each). V was trimmed by 3 bases and J by 2 bases, leaving 11 bases between them. CDR1 is MNHNS, CDR2 SASEGT, per germline. The CDR3 loop spans 14 amino acids. The CDR3, as DNA: TGTGCCAGCAGTGAGGGACCGGGGCCCTACGAGCAGTACTTC. It codes for CASSEGPGPYEQYF.

This clonotype was observed a few times. The chain couples TRBV19 to TRBJ1-5; no firm D call. CDR1 and CDR2 from the germline V gene are LNHDA and SQIVND (reference sequence). V was trimmed by 0 bases and J by 5 bases, leaving 14 bases between them. The CDR3 is made up of 16 amino acids. The CDR3 reads CASSIDHSGYYQPQHF. CDR3 nucleotide sequence: TGTGCCAGTAGTATAGATCATTCTGGTTACTATCAGCCCCAGCATTTT.

This clonotype was seen many times. The chain has TRBV12-3 or TRBV12-4 and TRBJ2-3, with D tentatively TRBD2 (5 bases). There are 15 residues in the CDR3. V was shortened by 5 bases and J by 3 bases, with 15 bases between the two germline ends. The DNA for the CDR3 is TGTGCCAGCAGTCCCTACCGAGGGAGTACAGATACGCAGTATTTT. It codes for CASSPYRGSTDTQYF.

Details on this clonotype: This could be a read error, since a much larger clone is one nucleotide away. This chain connects TRBV7-3 to TRBJ2-5; 13 bases are a match to TRBD2. V dropped 8 bases and J dropped 5; count of bases not matched to a gene: 11. From germline, CDR1 is SGHTA and CDR2 FQGTGA. This CDR3 is built from 16 residues. Here the CDR3 reads CASGAGLAGAGETQYF. CDR3 nucleotide sequence: TGTGCCAGCGGCGCCGGACTAGCGGGAGCGGGTGAGACCCAGTACTTC. Looking up the rest from reference TRBV7-3 and TRBJ2-5 gives the full variable domain: GAGVSQTPSNKVTEKGKYVELRCDPISGHTALYWYRQSLGQGPEFLIYFQGTGAADDSGLPNDRFFAVRPEGSVSTLKIQRTERGDSAVYLCASGAGLAGAGETQYFGPGTRLLVL.

At least ten counts were recorded for this clonotype. The CDR3 is CASSYSRGSGELFF. The CDR3 coding sequence is TGTGCCAGCAGTTACTCGCGGGGTTCCGGGGAGCTGTTTTTT. This chain connects TRBV6-2 or TRBV6-3 to TRBJ2-2; D possibly corresponds to TRBD2 (6 bases). CDR1 is MNHEY, CDR2 SVGEGT, per germline. This CDR3 has 14 residues. V gave up 0 bases and J gave up 6 bases, with 8 bases separating them.

Only a few counts were recorded for this clonotype. The chain is built from TRBV27 and TRBJ2-1, with D possibly being TRBD2 (5 bases). The CDR3 has 15 amino acids. Germline lookup yields CDR1 MNHEY and CDR2 SMNVEV (reference sequence). V gave up 1 base and J gave up 4 bases, with 11 bases separating them. The CDR3 DNA is TGTGCCAGCAGTTTATATGTAGCGAGTTACAATGAGCAGTTCTTC. Translation gives CASSLYVASYNEQFF.

This clonotype was recorded a few times. V usage is TRBV12-3 or TRBV12-4 and J usage is TRBJ1-2; the D is unclear. V lost 1 base to trimming and J lost 2 bases, with 8 bases between them. The CDR3 consists of 14 residues. CDR3 region: CASSLVGGNYGYTF. As DNA, the CDR3 is TGTGCCAGCAGTTTAGTCGGAGGGAACTATGGCTACACCTTC.

This clonotype was seen repeatedly, ten times or more. The chain carries TRBV11-2 and TRBJ2-6; D remains ambiguous. Germline CDR1 reads SGHAT; CDR2 reads FQNNGV. V lost 2 bases, J lost 4 bases, and 9 bases lay in between. The CDR3 runs 15 residues. CDR3 amino acids: CASSLMIGGANVLTF. As DNA, the CDR3 is TGTGCCAGCAGCTTAATGATAGGGGGGGCCAACGTCCTGACTTTC.

This clonotype was counted at least ten times. The genes are TRBV27 and TRBJ2-1, with D hard to call. The length of the CDR3 is 14 residues. Germline V CDR1 and CDR2: MNHEY, SMNVEV (reference sequence). Trimming removed 7 bases at V and 1 base at J, with 11 bases between. The CDR3 loop reads CASNSVPSYNEQFF. In DNA form, the CDR3 reads TGTGCCAGCAATTCCGTCCCTTCCTACAATGAGCAGTTCTTC.

This clonotype was seen at least ten times. This chain joins TRBV20-1 and TRBJ2-5; possibly TRBD2 for D (7 bases). The V end was cut by 7 bases, the J end by 2 bases, with 23 bases between. There are 16 residues in the CDR3. The germline V gene encodes CDR1 DFQATT and CDR2 SNEGSKA (reference sequence). This CDR3 is CSGNAPGGPNQETQYF. CDR3 nucleotides: TGCAGTGGGAACGCCCCGGGGGGCCCCAATCAAGAGACCCAGTACTTC.

The chain is built from TRBV6-1 and TRBJ2-5, with 9 bases matching TRBD1. CDR1 is MNHNS, CDR2 SASEGT, per germline. V trimming: 6 bases; J trimming: 6 bases; junction bases outside the gene matches: 11. The CDR3 is 15 residues long. This CDR3 is CASRPGTGTTKTQYF. The CDR3 DNA is TGTGCCAGCAGGCCGGGGACAGGGACTACGAAGACCCAGTACTTC.

Many counts were recorded for this clonotype. The V call is TRBV27, the J call TRBJ1-4, with 9 bases fitting TRBD1. V was pared by 5 bases and J by 6 bases, with 10 bases of the junction left unmatched. Germline-derived CDR1 and CDR2 are MNHEY and SMNVEV (reference sequence). The CDR3 is 16 residues long. CDR3 nucleotide sequence: TGTGCCAGCAGTAAGATTCCGGGACAGGGAGATGAAAAACTGTTTTTT. Translation: CASSKIPGQGDEKLFF. The whole variable domain, filled in from reference TRBV27 and TRBJ1-4, reads EAQVTQNPRYLITVTGKKLTVTCSQNMNHEYMSWYRQDPGLGLRQIYYSMNVEVTDKGDVPEGYKVSRKEKRNFPLILESPSPNQTSLYFCASSKIPGQGDEKLFFGSGTQLSVL.

The chain links TRBV12-3 or TRBV12-4 to TRBJ2-3; D remains ambiguous. The ends were cut back, 1 base at V and 6 bases at J, with 8 bases in the middle. There are 13 residues in the CDR3. CDR3 nucleotides: TGTGCCAGCAGTTTAGGAGCCCGGGATACGCAGTATTTT. It translates to CASSLGARDTQYF.

This clonotype was observed at least ten times. The rearrangement joins TRBV30 to TRBJ2-6; D gene uncertain. V was trimmed by 7 bases and J by 0 bases, leaving 10 bases between them. This CDR3 region has 14 residues. Germline V gene sequence: CDR1 GTSNPN, CDR2 SVGIG (reference sequence). CDR3 in DNA: TGTGCCTACACACGGTTCTCTGGGGCCAACGTCCTGACTTTC. Amino acid sequence: CAYTRFSGANVLTF.

The CDR3 sequence: CASSQDGQPYEQYF. Here the CDR3 DNA reads TGCGCCAGCAGCCAAGATGGACAGCCCTACGAGCAGTACTTC. This chain uses TRBV4-1 with TRBJ2-7, with D possibly TRBD1 on 6 matching bases. The germline gives CDR1 MGHRA, CDR2 YSYEKL. This CDR3 has 14 amino acids. V lost 0 bases and J 2 bases, leaving 8 bases between the germline ends.

The chain employs TRBV9 and TRBJ2-7, with TRBD2 matching 12 bases. This CDR3 has 14 residues. Trimming removed 4 bases from V and 4 bases from J; junction bases left unmatched: 3. Germline V gene data show CDR1 as SGDLS and CDR2 as YYNGEE. CDR3 nucleotide sequence: TGTGCCAGCAGCAAAGGGACTAGCGGGTACGAGCAGTACGTC. This sequence encodes CASSKGTSGYEQYV.

This clonotype was seen a handful of times. The CDR3 here is CASSLRRQGMNTEAFF. In DNA, the CDR3 is TGTGCCAGCAGCTTAAGGAGACAGGGAATGAACACTGAAGCTTTCTTT. V is TRBV2 and J is TRBJ1-1; 7 nucleotides line up with TRBD1. The CDR3 extends over 16 amino acids. Germline lookup yields CDR1 SNHLY and CDR2 FYNNEI. The junction had 10 bases not matched to a gene; V was cut back by 6 bases and J by 0 bases. The complete variable domain, with remaining parts taken from reference TRBV2 and TRBJ1-1, reads EPEVTQTPSHQVTQMGQEVILRCVPISNHLYFYWYRQILGQKVEFLVSFYNNEISEKSEIFDDQFSVERPDGSNFTLKIRSTKLEDSAMYFCASSLRRQGMNTEAFFGQGTRLTVV.

The chain links TRBV27 to TRBJ1-6; possibly TRBD1 for D (5 bases). This CDR3 contains 16 residues. Germline V gene lookup returns CDR1 MNHEY and CDR2 SMNVEV (reference sequence). V shed 5 bases and J shed 8 bases, with 19 bases lying between them. The CDR3 DNA follows: TGTGCCAGCAGTACCAAACAGGAGGCGAAAGATTCACCCCTCCACTTT. Translated, it gives CASSTKQEAKDSPLHF.

In this sample, this clonotype turned up many times. This chain connects TRBV7-8 to TRBJ1-4, with D tentatively TRBD1 (5 bases). This CDR3 is built from 15 residues. The germline V gene has CDR1 SGHVS and CDR2 FQNEAQ. V shed 5 bases and J shed 3 bases, with 13 bases lying between them. Here the CDR3 reads CASSPQGLANEKLFF. The CDR3 DNA reads TGTGCCAGCAGCCCCCAGGGTTTAGCTAATGAAAAACTGTTTTTT.

A remark on this clonotype: One end of the junction varies from germline; a read error may be responsible. The chain employs TRBV7-7 and TRBJ2-5, with 8 nucleotides matching TRBD2. Looked up from germline, CDR1 is SSHAT and CDR2 is FNYEAQ (reference sequence). The CDR3 runs to 14 residues. The CDR3 nucleotides are TGTGCTAGCAGTTCAAGCGGGAGTAAAGAGACCCAGTACTTC. Its protein product is CASSSSGSKETQYF.

This clonotype appeared a few times. The chain combines TRBV5-1 with TRBJ1-1; D gene ambiguous. The CDR3 totals 14 residues. Trimming stripped 4 bases from V and 2 bases from J, with 12 bases between. Germline CDR1 SGHRS, CDR2 YFSETQ. CDR3 nucleotide sequence: TGCGCCAGCAGCACAAGATCGGGTAACACTGAAGCTTTCTTT. Its translation is CASSTRSGNTEAFF.

This clonotype came up many times. The genes are TRBV18 and TRBJ1-4, with 9 bases aligning to TRBD1. After removal of 4 bases from V and 7 bases from J, the junction contained 1 base not matched to a gene. CDR1 and CDR2 (germline): KGHSH, LQKENI. The CDR3 runs 13 residues. The CDR3 is CASSQQGAEKLFF. The CDR3 DNA is TGTGCCAGCTCACAACAGGGGGCTGAAAAACTGTTTTTT.

As concerns this clonotype: A much larger clone differs from this one at a single base, so this may be a read error. The chain has TRBV18 and TRBJ1-5; tentative D call: TRBD1 (6 bases). V was pared by 4 bases and J by 0 bases, with 10 bases between. CDR1 and CDR2 from the germline V gene are KGHSH and LQKENI. The CDR3 spans 15 residues. CDR3 in amino acids: CASSQDSTSNQPQHF. Here the CDR3 DNA reads TGTGCCAGCTCACAGGACAGTACTAGCAATCAGCCCCAGCATTTT.